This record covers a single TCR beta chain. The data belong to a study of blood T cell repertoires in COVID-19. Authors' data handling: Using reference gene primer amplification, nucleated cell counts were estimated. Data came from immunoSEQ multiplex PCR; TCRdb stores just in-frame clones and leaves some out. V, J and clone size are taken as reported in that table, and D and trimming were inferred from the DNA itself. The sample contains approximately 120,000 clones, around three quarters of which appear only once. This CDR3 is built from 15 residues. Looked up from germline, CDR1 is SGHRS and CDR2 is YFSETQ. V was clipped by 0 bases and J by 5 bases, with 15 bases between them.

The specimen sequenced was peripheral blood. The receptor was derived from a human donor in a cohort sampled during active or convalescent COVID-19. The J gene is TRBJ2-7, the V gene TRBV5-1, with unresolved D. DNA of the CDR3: TGCGCCAGCAGCTTGGCAGACACAAGAGTCGACGAGCAGTACTTC. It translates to CASSLADTRVDEQYF.